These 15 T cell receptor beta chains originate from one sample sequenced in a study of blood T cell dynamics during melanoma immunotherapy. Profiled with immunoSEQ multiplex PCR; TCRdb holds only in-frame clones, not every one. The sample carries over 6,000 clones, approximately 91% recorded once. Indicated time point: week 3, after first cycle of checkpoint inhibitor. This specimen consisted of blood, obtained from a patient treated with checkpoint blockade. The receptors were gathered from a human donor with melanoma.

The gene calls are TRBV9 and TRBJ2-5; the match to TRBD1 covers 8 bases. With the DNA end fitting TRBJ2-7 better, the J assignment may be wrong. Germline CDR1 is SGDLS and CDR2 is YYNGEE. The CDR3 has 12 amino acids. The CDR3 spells CASGAGGHEQYF. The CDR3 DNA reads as TGTGCCAGCGGGGCAGGGGGCCACGAGCAGTACTTC.

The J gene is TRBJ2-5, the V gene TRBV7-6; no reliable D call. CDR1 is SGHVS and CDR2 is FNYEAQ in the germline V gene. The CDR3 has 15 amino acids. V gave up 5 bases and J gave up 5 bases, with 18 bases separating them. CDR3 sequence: CASSRDPSLGETQYF. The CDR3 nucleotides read TGTGCCAGCAGCAGAGACCCCAGCCTTGGGGAGACCCAGTACTTC.

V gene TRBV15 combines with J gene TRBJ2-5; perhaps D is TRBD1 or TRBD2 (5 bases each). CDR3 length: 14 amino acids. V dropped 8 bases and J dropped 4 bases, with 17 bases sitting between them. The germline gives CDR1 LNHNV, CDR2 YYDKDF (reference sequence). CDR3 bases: TGTGCCACCCGACCGGGACGGAAAATAGAGACCCAGTACTTC. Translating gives CATRPGRKIETQYF.

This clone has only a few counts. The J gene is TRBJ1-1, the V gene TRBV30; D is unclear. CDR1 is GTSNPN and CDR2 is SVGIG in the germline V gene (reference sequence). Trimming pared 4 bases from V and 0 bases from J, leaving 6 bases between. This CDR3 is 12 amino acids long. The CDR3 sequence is CAWTMMNTEAFF. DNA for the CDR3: TGTGCCTGGACCATGATGAACACTGAAGCTTTCTTT.

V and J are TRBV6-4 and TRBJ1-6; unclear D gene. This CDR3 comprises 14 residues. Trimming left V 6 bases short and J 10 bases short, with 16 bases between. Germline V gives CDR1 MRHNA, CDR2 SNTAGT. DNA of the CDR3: TGTGCCAGCAGGAACCTGGATGGGAGGTCACCCCTCCACTTT. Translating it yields CASRNLDGRSPLHF.

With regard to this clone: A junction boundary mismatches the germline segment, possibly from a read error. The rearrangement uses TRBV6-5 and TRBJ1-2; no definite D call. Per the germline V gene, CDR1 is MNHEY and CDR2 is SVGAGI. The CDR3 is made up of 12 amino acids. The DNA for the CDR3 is TGTGCCATCAGTGGGGAGGGCTATGGCTACACCTTC. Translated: CAISGEGYGYTF.

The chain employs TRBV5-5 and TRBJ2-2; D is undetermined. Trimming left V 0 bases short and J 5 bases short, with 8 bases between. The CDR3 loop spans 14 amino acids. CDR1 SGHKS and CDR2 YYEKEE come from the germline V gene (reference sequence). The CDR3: CASSLVGGTGELFF. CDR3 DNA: TGTGCCAGCAGCTTGGTGGGTGGGACCGGGGAGCTGTTTTTT.

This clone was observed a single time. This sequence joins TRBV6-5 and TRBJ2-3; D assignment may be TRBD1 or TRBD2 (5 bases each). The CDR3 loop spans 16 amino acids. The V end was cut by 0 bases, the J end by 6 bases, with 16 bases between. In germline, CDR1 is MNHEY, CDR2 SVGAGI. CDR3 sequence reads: CASSYSGTQPPDTQYF. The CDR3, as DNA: TGTGCCAGCAGTTACTCTGGGACCCAACCGCCCGATACGCAGTATTTT.

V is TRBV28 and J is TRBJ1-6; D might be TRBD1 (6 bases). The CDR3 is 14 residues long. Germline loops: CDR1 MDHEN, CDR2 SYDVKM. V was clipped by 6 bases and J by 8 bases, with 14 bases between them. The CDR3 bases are TGTGCCAGCAGAACAGGGCGCGTTCATTCACCCCTCCACTTT. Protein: CASRTGRVHSPLHF.

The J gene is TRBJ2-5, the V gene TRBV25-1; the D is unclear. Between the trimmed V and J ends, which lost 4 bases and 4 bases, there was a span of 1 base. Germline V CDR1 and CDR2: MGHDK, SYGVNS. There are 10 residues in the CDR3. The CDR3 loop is CASSGETQYF. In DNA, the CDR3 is TGTGCCAGCAGTGGAGAGACCCAGTACTTC.

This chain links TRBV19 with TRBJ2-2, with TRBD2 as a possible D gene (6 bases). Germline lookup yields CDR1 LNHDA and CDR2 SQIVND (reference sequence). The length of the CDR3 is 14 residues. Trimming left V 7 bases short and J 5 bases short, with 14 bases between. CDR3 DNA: TGTGCCAGTACCCCCCTGGGGAGGACCGGGGAGCTGTTTTTT. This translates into CASTPLGRTGELFF.

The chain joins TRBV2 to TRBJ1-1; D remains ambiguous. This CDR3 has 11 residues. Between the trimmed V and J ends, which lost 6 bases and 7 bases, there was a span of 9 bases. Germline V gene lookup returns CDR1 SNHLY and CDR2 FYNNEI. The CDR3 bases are TGTGCCAGCAGCCAGCGGATTGAAGCTTTCTTT. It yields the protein CASSQRIEAFF.

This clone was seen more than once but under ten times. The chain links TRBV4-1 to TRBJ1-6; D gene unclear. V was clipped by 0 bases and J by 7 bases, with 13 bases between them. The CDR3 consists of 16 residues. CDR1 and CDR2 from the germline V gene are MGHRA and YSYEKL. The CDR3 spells CASSQDEARRNSPLHF. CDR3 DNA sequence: TGCGCCAGCAGCCAAGATGAGGCCAGGCGGAATTCACCCCTCCACTTT.

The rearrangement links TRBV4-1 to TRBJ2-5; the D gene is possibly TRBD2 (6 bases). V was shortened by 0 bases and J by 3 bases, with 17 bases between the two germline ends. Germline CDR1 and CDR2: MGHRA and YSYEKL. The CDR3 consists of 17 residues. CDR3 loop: CASSQESERVWEETQYF. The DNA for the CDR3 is TGCGCCAGCAGCCAAGAGTCCGAGCGGGTTTGGGAAGAGACCCAGTACTTC.

The CDR3 nucleotides are TGTGCCAGCAGCTTAATCGTTGGACAGGGACTTGCTGAGCAGTTCTTC. It is translated as CASSLIVGQGLAEQFF. The chain recombines TRBV7-3 with TRBJ2-1, with 8 bases fitting TRBD1. This CDR3 contains 16 residues. Trimming took 1 base from V and 9 from J; bases not matched to a gene: 11. Germline assignment: CDR1 SGHTA and CDR2 FQGTGA.